A selection of T cell receptor beta chains follows, all from one sample in a study of OX40 agonist ivuxolimab in advanced cancers. Method: immunoSEQ multiplex PCR; TCRdb's copy keeps in-frame clones and lacks some. This sample has approximately 70,000 clones, with approximately 80% found just once. Material: CD4+ or CD8+ T cells sorted from blood, obtained in a trial of the OX40 agonist ivuxolimab. These receptors came from an adult with an advanced solid tumor such as melanoma, head and neck, liver or kidney cancer. CDR3s include the opening cysteine and the closing phenylalanine or tryptophan. Fields, in order: J gene, clone size, D gene, V gene, CDR3 protein, CDR3 DNA. A D gene is named only where the DNA matches it firmly. For some rows the clone size is stated as once, few or many, or as a class when expanded; others skip it.

J gene: TRBJ2-1; clone size: -; D gene: -; V gene: TRBV2; CDR3 protein: CASSDYNEQFF; CDR3 DNA: TGTGCCAGCAGTGACTACAATGAGCAGTTCTTC
J gene: TRBJ1-6; clone size: -; D gene: -; V gene: TRBV7-6; CDR3 protein: CASSSSDGRNSPLHF; CDR3 DNA: TGTGCCAGCAGCTCCAGCGACGGTCGCAATTCACCCCTCCACTTT
J gene: TRBJ2-3; clone size: -; D gene: TRBD2; V gene: TRBV4-1; CDR3 protein: CASSQFTGTSGSMAQYF; CDR3 DNA: TGCGCCAGCAGCCAATTCACCGGGACTAGCGGGAGTATGGCGCAGTATTTT
J gene: TRBJ2-7; clone size: -; D gene: TRBD1; V gene: TRBV19; CDR3 protein: CASSFRDRGFNEQYF; CDR3 DNA: TGTGCCAGTAGTTTCCGGGACAGGGGATTCAACGAGCAGTACTTC
J gene: TRBJ2-3; clone size: -; D gene: TRBD2; V gene: TRBV28; CDR3 protein: CASSLWKASGVTWGDTQYF; CDR3 DNA: TGTGCCAGCAGTTTATGGAAAGCTAGCGGGGTCACCTGGGGAGATACGCAGTATTTT
J gene: TRBJ2-1; clone size: -; D gene: -; V gene: TRBV7-3; CDR3 protein: CASSLGGGQGNEQFF; CDR3 DNA: TGTGCCAGCAGCTTAGGAGGGGGGCAAGGGAATGAGCAGTTCTTC
J gene: TRBJ2-5; clone size: -; D gene: TRBD2; V gene: TRBV7-7; CDR3 protein: CASSLVRGIQETQYF; CDR3 DNA: TGTGCTAGCAGCTTAGTGCGGGGGATCCAAGAGACCCAGTACTTC
J gene: TRBJ1-1; clone size: -; D gene: -; V gene: TRBV11-2; CDR3 protein: CASSLVGGSNTEAFF; CDR3 DNA: TGTGCCAGCAGCTTAGTAGGGGGATCTAACACTGAAGCTTTCTTT
J gene: TRBJ2-3; clone size: -; D gene: TRBD2; V gene: TRBV28; CDR3 protein: CASSFEGGGSTDTQYF; CDR3 DNA: TGTGCCAGCAGTTTTGAAGGCGGGGGGTCCACAGATACGCAGTATTTT
J gene: TRBJ2-3; clone size: -; D gene: TRBD2; V gene: TRBV13; CDR3 protein: CASSWRLAGVTSTDTQYF; CDR3 DNA: TGTGCCAGCAGCTGGAGACTAGCGGGGGTGACTAGCACAGATACGCAGTATTTT
J gene: TRBJ2-7; clone size: -; D gene: -; V gene: TRBV6-6; CDR3 protein: CASSYSQGREQYF; CDR3 DNA: TGTGCCAGCAGTTACTCGCAGGGCCGCGAGCAGTACTTC
J gene: TRBJ1-5; clone size: -; D gene: -; V gene: TRBV7-2; CDR3 protein: CASSLLRGVPNQPQHF; CDR3 DNA: TGTGCCAGCAGCTTACTTCGGGGGGTCCCTAATCAGCCCCAGCATTTT
J gene: TRBJ2-1; clone size: -; D gene: -; V gene: TRBV28; CDR3 protein: CASSRTRGSYNEQFF; CDR3 DNA: TGTGCCAGCAGCCGAACGAGGGGGTCCTACAATGAGCAGTTCTTC
J gene: TRBJ2-5; clone size: -; D gene: -; V gene: TRBV18; CDR3 protein: CASSPRQSLFSLGETQYF; CDR3 DNA: TGTGCCAGCTCACCAAGACAGTCCCTTTTCTCCTTGGGAGAGACCCAGTACTTC
J gene: TRBJ2-2; clone size: -; D gene: TRBD2; V gene: TRBV7-3; CDR3 protein: CASSSGLAGGPGGELFF; CDR3 DNA: TGTGCCAGCAGCTCGGGACTAGCGGGAGGGCCTGGCGGGGAGCTGTTTTTT
J gene: TRBJ2-5; clone size: few; D gene: -; V gene: TRBV2; CDR3 protein: CASSEKASRGRQETQYF; CDR3 DNA: TGTGCCAGCAGTGAAAAGGCTAGCAGAGGGCGCCAAGAGACCCAGTACTTC
J gene: TRBJ2-3; clone size: few; D gene: -; V gene: TRBV2; CDR3 protein: CASSRAEDTQYF; CDR3 DNA: TGTGCCAGCAGTCGAGCGGAGGATACGCAGTATTTT
J gene: TRBJ1-3; clone size: -; D gene: -; V gene: TRBV7-9; CDR3 protein: CASSRQGSSGNTIYF; CDR3 DNA: TGTGCCAGCAGCCGCCAGGGGAGCTCTGGAAACACCATATATTTT
J gene: TRBJ2-1; clone size: -; D gene: -; V gene: TRBV27; CDR3 protein: CASSPAYNEQFF; CDR3 DNA: TGTGCCAGCAGTCCCGCCTACAATGAGCAGTTCTTC
J gene: TRBJ1-1; clone size: once; D gene: TRBD1; V gene: TRBV5-1; CDR3 protein: CASSVNRGSTEAFF; CDR3 DNA: TGCGCCAGCAGCGTCAACAGGGGATCGACTGAAGCTTTCTTT
J gene: TRBJ2-5; clone size: -; D gene: -; V gene: TRBV5-6; CDR3 protein: CASSLATQGTQYF; CDR3 DNA: TGTGCCAGCAGCCTTGCGACCCAGGGGACCCAGTACTTC
J gene: TRBJ1-3; clone size: -; D gene: -; V gene: TRBV19; CDR3 protein: CASSSAIGNTIYF; CDR3 DNA: TGTGCCAGTAGTTCCGCGATCGGAAACACCATATATTTT
J gene: TRBJ1-4; clone size: few; D gene: -; V gene: TRBV28; CDR3 protein: CASSLWSTNEKLFF; CDR3 DNA: TGTGCCAGCAGTTTATGGTCGACTAATGAAAAACTGTTTTTT
J gene: TRBJ2-5; clone size: few; D gene: -; V gene: TRBV7-2; CDR3 protein: CASSLADRGPETQYF; CDR3 DNA: TGTGCCAGCAGCTTAGCGGACCGCGGCCCAGAGACCCAGTACTTC
J gene: TRBJ1-1; clone size: -; D gene: -; V gene: TRBV19; CDR3 protein: CASSIKGDTEAFF; CDR3 DNA: TGTGCCAGTAGTATCAAGGGGGACACTGAAGCTTTCTTT
J gene: TRBJ1-4; clone size: -; D gene: -; V gene: TRBV14; CDR3 protein: CASSERRGGANLEKLFF; CDR3 DNA: TGTGCCAGCAGCGAGCGGAGGGGGGGAGCGAACCTAGAAAAACTGTTTTTT
J gene: TRBJ2-4; clone size: -; D gene: -; V gene: TRBV7-9; CDR3 protein: CASSLIPGTTKNIQYF; CDR3 DNA: TGTGCCAGCAGCCTGATTCCCGGGACGACAAAAAACATTCAGTACTTC
J gene: TRBJ2-1; clone size: once; D gene: -; V gene: TRBV7-9; CDR3 protein: CASSSYREPFNEQFF; CDR3 DNA: TGTGCCAGCAGCTCATACAGGGAGCCCTTCAATGAGCAGTTCTTC